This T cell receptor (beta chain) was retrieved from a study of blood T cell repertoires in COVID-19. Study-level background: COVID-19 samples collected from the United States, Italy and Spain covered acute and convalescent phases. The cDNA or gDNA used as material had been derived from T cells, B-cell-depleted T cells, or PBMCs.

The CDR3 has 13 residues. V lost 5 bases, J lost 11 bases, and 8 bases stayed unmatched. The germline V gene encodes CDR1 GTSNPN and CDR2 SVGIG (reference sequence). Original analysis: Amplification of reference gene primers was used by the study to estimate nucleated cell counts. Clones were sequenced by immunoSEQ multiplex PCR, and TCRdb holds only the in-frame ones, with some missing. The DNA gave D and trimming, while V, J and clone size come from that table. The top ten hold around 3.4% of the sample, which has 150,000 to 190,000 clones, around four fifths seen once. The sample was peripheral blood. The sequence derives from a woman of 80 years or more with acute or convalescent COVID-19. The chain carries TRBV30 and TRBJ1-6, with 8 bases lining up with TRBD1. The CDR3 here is CAWGAGGYAPLHF. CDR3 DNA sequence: TGTGCCTGGGGTGCAGGGGGCTATGCACCCCTCCACTTT.